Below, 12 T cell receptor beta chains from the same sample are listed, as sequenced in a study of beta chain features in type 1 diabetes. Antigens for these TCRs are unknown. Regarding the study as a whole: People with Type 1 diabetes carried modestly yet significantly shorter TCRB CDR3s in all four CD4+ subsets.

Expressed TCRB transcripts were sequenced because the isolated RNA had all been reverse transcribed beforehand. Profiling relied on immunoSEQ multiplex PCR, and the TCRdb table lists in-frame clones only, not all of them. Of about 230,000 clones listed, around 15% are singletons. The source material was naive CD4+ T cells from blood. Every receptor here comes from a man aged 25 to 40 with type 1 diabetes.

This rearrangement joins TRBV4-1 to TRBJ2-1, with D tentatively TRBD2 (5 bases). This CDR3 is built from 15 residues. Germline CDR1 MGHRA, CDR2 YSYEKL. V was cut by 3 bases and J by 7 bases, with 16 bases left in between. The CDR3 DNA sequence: TGCGCCAGCAGCCACTTGGCCGGAGGTCGTAATGAGCAGTTCTTC. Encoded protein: CASSHLAGGRNEQFF.

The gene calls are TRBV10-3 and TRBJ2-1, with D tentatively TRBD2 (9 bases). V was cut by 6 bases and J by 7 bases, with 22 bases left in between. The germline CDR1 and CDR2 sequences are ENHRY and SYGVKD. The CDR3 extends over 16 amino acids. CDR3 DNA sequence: TGTGCCATCAGAAACCAGGGGGCCCTAGCGGGAAATGAGCAGTTCTTC. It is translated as CAIRNQGALAGNEQFF.

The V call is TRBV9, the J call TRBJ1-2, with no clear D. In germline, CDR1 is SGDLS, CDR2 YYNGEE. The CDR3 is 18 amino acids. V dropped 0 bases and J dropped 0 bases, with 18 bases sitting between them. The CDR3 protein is CASSVATAIPNTNYGYTF. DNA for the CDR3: TGTGCCAGCAGCGTAGCAACAGCCATACCGAATACTAACTATGGCTACACCTTC.

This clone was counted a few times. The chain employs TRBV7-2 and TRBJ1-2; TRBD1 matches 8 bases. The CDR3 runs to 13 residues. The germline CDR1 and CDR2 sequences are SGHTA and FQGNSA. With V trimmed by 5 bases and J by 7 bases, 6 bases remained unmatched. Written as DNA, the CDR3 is TGTGCCAGCAGCCCCGACAGGGGTTTTGGCTACACCTTC. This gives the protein CASSPDRGFGYTF.

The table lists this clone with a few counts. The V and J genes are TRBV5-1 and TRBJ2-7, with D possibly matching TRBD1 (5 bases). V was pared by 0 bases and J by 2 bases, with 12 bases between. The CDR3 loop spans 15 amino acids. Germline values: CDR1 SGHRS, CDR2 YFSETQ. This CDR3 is CASSLGVRVAYEQYF. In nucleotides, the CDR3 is TGCGCCAGCAGCTTGGGCGTCAGGGTGGCCTACGAGCAGTACTTC.

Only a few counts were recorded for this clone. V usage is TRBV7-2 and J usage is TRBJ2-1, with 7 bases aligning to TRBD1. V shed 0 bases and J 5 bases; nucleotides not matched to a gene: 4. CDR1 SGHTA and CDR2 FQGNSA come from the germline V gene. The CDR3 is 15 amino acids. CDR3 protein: CASSLAGQINNEQFF. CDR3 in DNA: TGTGCCAGCAGCTTAGCGGGACAGATCAACAATGAGCAGTTCTTC.

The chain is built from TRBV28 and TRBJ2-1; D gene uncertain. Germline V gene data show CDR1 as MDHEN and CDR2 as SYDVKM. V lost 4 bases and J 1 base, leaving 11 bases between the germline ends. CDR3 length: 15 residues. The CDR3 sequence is CASSSAPTSYNEQFF. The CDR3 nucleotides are TGTGCCAGCAGTTCAGCGCCGACATCCTACAATGAGCAGTTCTTC.

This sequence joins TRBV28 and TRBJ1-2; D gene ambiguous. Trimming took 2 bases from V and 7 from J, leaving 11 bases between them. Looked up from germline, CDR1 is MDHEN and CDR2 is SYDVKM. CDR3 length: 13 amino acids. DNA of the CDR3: TGTGCCAGCAGTTTAGGGCAGGACCTTGGCTACACCTTC. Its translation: CASSLGQDLGYTF.

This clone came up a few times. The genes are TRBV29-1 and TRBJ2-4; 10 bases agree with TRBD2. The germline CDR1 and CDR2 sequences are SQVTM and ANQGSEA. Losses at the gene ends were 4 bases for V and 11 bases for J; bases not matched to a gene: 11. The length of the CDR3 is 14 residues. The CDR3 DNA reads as TGCAGCGTTGGAACTAGCGGGGCAGGAAGCTTTCAGTACTTC. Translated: CSVGTSGAGSFQYF.

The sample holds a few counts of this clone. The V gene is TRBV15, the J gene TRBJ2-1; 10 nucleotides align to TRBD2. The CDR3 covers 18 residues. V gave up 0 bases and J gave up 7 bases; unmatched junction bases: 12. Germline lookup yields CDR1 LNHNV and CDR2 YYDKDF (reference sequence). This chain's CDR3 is CATSRDFPASGSLNEQFF. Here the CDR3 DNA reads TGTGCCACCAGCAGAGATTTCCCGGCTAGCGGGAGTTTAAATGAGCAGTTCTTC. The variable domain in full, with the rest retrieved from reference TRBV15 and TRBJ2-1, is DAMVIQNPRYQVTQFGKPVTLSCSQTLNHNVMYWYQQKSSQAPKLLFHYYDKDFNNEADTPDNFQSRRPNTSFCFLDIRSPGLGDTAMYLCATSRDFPASGSLNEQFFGPGTRLTVL.

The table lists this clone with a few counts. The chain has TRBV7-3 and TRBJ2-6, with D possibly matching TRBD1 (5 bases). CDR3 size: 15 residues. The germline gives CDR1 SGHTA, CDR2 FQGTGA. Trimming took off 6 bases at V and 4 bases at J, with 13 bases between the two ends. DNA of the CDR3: TGTGCCAGCAGTCTTAACACAGGAGGGGCCAACGTCCTGACTTTC. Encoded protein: CASSLNTGGANVLTF. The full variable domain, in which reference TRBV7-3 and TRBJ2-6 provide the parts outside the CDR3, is GAGVSQTPSNKVTEKGKYVELRCDPISGHTALYWYRQSLGQGPEFLIYFQGTGAADDSGLPNDRFFAVRPEGSVSTLKIQRTERGDSAVYLCASSLNTGGANVLTFGAGSRLTVL.

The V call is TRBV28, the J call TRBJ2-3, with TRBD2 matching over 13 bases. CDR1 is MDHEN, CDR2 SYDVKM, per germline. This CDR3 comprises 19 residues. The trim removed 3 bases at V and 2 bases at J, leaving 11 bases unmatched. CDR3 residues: CASSLGLAGTRGSTDTQYF. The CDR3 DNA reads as TGTGCCAGCAGTTTGGGACTAGCGGGGACCCGCGGGTCCACAGATACGCAGTATTTT.